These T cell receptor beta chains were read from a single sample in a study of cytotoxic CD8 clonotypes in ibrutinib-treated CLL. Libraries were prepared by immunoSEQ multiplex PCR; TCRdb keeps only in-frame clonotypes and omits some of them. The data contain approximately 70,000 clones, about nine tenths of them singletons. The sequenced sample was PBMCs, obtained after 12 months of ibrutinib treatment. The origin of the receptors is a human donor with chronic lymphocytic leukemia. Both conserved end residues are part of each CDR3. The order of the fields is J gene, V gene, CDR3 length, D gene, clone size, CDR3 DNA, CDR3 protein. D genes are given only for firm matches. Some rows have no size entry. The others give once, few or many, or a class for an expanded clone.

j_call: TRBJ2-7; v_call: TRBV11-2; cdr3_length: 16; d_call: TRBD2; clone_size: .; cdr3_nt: TGTGCCAGCAGCTCAAAATGGACTAGCGGGATCTACGAGCAGTACTTC; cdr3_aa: CASSSKWTSGIYEQYF
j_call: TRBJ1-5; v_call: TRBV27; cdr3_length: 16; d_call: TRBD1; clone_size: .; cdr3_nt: TGTGCCAGCAGTTCTGGGGACAGGTGGGGGCCACAGCCCCAGCATTTT; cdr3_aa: CASSSGDRWGPQPQHF
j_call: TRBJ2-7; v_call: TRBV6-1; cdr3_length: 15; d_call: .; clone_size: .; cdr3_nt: TGTGCCAGCAGGACCCTAGAGGCCAATCACTACGAGCAGTACTTC; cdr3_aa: CASRTLEANHYEQYF
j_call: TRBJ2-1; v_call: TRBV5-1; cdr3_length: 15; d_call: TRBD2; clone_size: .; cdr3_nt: TGCGCCAGCAGGTTAAGCGGGAGTTACTCCAATGAGCAGTTCTTC; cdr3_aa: CASRLSGSYSNEQFF
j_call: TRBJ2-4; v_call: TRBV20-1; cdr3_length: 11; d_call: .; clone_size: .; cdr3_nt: TGCAGTCCCGCGGGCCAAAACATTCAGTACTTC; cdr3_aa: CSPAGQNIQYF
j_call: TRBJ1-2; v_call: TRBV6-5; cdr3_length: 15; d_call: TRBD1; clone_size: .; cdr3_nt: TGTGCCAGCAGTCGGGGAGGACAGGGGTCCTATGGCTACACCTTC; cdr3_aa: CASSRGGQGSYGYTF
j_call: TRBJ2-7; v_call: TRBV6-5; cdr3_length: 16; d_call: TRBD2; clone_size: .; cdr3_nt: TGTGCCAGCAGTTACGGAGGACGGGGGGGCGGACACGAGCAGTACTTC; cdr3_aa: CASSYGGRGGGHEQYF
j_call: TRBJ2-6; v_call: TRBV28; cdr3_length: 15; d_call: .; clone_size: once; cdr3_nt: TGTGCCAGCTACTCCGGGACATCTGGGGCCAACGTCCTGACTTTC; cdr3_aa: CASYSGTSGANVLTF
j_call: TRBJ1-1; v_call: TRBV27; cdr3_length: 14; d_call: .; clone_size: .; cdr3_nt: TGTGCCAGCAGTTTACGTACGGTGAACACTGAAGCTTTCTTT; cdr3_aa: CASSLRTVNTEAFF
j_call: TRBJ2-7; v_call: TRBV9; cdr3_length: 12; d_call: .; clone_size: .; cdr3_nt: TGTGCCAGCAGCGCCCGGGACTACGAGCAGTACTTC; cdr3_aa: CASSARDYEQYF
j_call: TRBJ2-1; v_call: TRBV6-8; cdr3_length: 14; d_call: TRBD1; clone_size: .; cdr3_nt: TGTGCCAGCAGCCGGACAGGGACCTACAATGAGCAGTTCTTC; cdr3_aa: CASSRTGTYNEQFF
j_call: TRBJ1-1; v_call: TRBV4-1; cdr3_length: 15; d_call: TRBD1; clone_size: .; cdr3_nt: TGCGCCAGCAGCCAAACAGGGGTTGGGAACACTGAAGCTTTCTTT; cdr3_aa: CASSQTGVGNTEAFF
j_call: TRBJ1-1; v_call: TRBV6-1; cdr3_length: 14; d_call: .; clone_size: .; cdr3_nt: TGTGCCAGCAGTGGCCGGGATCGAGGCACTGAAGCTTTCTTT; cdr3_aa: CASSGRDRGTEAFF
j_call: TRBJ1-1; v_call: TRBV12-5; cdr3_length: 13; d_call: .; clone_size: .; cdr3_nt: TGTGCTAGTGCCTTACAGGTGAACACTGAAGCTTTCTTT; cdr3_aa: CASALQVNTEAFF
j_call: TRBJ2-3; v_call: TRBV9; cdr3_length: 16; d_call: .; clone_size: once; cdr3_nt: TGTGCCAGCAGCGTAGGATCCGGGATGGGCACAGATACGCAGTATTTT; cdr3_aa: CASSVGSGMGTDTQYF
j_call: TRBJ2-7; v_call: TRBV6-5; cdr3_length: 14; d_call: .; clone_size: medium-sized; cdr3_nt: TGTGCCAGCAGTTACGGCCAGGAGGCCAACGAGCAGTACTTC; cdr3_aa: CASSYGQEANEQYF
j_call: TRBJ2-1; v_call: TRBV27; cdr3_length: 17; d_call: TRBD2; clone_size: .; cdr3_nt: TGTGCCAGCAGTCCAATATGGACTAGCGGTCGGGGGGATGAGCAGTTCTTC; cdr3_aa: CASSPIWTSGRGDEQFF
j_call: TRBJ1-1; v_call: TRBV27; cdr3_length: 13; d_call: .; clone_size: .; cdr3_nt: TGTGCCAGCAGCCTGGGTAGGAACACTGAAGCTTTCTTT; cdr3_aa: CASSLGRNTEAFF
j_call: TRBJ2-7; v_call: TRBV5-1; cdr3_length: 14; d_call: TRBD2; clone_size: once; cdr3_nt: TGCGCCAGCAGCCCTAGCGGGAGTTTCGGGGAGCAGTACTTC; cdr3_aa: CASSPSGSFGEQYF
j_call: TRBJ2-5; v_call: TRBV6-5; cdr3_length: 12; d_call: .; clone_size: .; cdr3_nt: TGTGCCAGCAACCGCCCAGGAGAGACCCAGTACTTC; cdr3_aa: CASNRPGETQYF
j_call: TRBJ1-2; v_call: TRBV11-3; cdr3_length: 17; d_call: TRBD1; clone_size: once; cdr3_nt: TGTGCCAGCAGCTCCCGACGGGGGAGGACAGGGGACTATGGCTACACCTTC; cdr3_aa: CASSSRRGRTGDYGYTF
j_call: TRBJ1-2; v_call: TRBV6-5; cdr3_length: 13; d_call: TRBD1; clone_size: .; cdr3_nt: TGTGCCAGCAGTCCGACAGGGACTAGTGGCTACACCTTC; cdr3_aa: CASSPTGTSGYTF
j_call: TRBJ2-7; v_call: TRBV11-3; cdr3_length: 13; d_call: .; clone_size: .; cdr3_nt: TGTGCCAGCAGCTTAGTACCGGACTACGAGCAGTACTTC; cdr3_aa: CASSLVPDYEQYF
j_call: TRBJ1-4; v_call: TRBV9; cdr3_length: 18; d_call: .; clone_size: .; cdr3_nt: TGTGCCAGCAGGTGGGGGTCGAGCCTGGGACGGCTAAATGAAAAACTGTTTTTT; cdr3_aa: CASRWGSSLGRLNEKLFF
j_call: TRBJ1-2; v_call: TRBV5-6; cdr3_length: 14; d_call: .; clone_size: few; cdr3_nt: TGTGCCAGCACCCCGATGGGGGAACAGAGTGGCTACACCTTC; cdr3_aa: CASTPMGEQSGYTF
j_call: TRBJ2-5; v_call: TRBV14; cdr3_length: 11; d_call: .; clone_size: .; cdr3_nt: TGTGCCAGCAGCCAAAGGGAGACCCAGTACTTC; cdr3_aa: CASSQRETQYF
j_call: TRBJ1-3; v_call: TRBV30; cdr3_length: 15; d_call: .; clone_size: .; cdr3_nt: TGTGCCTGGAGTGTACCTCGGGTGGTAGGAAACACCATATATTTT; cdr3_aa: CAWSVPRVVGNTIYF
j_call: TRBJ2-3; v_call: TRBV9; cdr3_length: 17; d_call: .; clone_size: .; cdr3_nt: TGTGCCAGCAGCGCCCAAGACCCCGGGGACGGCACAGATACGCAGTATTTT; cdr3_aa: CASSAQDPGDGTDTQYF
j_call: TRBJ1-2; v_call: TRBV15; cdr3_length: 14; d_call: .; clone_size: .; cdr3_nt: TGTGCCACCAGCAGTGGGGGATCAGGCTATGGCTACACCTTC; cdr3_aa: CATSSGGSGYGYTF
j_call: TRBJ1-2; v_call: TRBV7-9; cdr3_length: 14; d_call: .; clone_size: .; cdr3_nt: TGTGCCAGCAGCTTACTTGTCAGGGCGTATGGCTACACCTTC; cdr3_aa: CASSLLVRAYGYTF
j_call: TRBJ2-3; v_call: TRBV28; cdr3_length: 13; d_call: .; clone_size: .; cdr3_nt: TGTGCCAGCACGGGGGCGCTGGGAGATACGCAGTATTTT; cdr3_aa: CASTGALGDTQYF
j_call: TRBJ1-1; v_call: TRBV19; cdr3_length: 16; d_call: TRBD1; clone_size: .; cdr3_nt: TGTGCCAGTCTGGACAGGAGAGAAATAATGAACACTGAAGCTTTCTTT; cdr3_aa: CASLDRREIMNTEAFF
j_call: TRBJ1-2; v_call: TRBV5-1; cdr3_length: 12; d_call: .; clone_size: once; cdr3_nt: TGCGCCAGCAGCTTGGAGAGATATGGCTACACCTTC; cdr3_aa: CASSLERYGYTF
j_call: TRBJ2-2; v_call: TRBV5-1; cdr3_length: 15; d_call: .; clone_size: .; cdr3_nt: TGCGCCAGCAGCAACCACAGAGGAACCACCGGGGAGCTGTTTTTT; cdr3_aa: CASSNHRGTTGELFF
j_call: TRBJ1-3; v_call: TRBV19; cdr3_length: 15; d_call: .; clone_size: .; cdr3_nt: TGTGCCAGTACTACAGACGGAGGTGCTGGAAACACCATATATTTT; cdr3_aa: CASTTDGGAGNTIYF
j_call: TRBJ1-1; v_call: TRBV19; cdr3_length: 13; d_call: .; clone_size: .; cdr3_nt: TGTGCCAGTACCTCCCTTCGGGGCAGTGAAGCTTTCTTT; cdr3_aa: CASTSLRGSEAFF
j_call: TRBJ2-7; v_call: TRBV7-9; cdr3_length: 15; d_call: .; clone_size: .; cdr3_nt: TGTGCCAGCAGCCCTAAACTAGCATCCTCCTACGAGCAGTACTTC; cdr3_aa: CASSPKLASSYEQYF
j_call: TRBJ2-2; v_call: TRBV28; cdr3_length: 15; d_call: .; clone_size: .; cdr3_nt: TGTGCCAGCAGTTTTTCAGGGACCAACACCGGGGAGCTGTTTTTT; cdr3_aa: CASSFSGTNTGELFF
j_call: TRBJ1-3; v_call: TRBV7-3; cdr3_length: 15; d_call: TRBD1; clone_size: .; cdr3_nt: TGTGCCAGCAGCGTTACAGGGGACCCTGGAAACACCATATATTTT; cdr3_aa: CASSVTGDPGNTIYF
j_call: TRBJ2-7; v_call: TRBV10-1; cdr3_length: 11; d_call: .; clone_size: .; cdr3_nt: TGCGCCAGCAGTGACTCCTACGAGCAGTACTTC; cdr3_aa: CASSDSYEQYF
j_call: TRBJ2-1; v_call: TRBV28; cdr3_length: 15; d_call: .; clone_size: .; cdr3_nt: TGTGCCAGCAGTCCACACACTCGGGTTTACAATGAGCAGTTCTTC; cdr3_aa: CASSPHTRVYNEQFF
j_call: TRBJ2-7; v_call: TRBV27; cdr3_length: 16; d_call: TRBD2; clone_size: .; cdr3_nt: TGTGCCAGCCACTCGCTTAGCGGGAGGGCGGACTACGAGCAGTACTTC; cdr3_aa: CASHSLSGRADYEQYF
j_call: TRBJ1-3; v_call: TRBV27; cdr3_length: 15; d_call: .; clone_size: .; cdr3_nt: TGTGCCAGCAGTTTGACAGGACGCTCTGGAAACACCATATATTTT; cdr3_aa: CASSLTGRSGNTIYF
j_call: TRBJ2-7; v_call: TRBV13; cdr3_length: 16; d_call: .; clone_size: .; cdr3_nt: TGTGCCAGCAGCTCAAGTGATCCAAGGGGTAGGAACGAGCAGTACTTC; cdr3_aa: CASSSSDPRGRNEQYF
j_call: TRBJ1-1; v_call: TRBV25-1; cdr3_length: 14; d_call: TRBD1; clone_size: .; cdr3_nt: TGTGCCAGCAGTGACCAGGACAGGGACACTGAAGCTTTCTTT; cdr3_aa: CASSDQDRDTEAFF
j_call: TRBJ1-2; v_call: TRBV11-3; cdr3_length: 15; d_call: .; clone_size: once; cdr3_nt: TGTGCCAGCAGCTTAATAGGAGGGGCGAGGCGTGGCTACACCTTC; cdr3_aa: CASSLIGGARRGYTF
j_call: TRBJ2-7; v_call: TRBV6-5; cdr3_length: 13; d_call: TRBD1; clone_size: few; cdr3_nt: TGTGCCAGCATCGGGACAGGGCTAAACGAGCAGTACTTC; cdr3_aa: CASIGTGLNEQYF
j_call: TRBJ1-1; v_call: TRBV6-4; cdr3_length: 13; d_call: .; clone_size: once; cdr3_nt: TGTGCCAGCAGTGACGCTTGGGGCACTGAAGCTTTCTTT; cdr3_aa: CASSDAWGTEAFF
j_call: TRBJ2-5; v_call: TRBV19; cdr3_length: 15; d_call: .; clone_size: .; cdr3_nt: TGTGCCAGTAGTCCTGAAGCGGAGTCAGTGGAGACCCAGTACTTC; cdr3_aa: CASSPEAESVETQYF
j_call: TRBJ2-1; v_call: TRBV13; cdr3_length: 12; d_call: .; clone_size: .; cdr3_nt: TGTGCCAGCAGCCCCCCTAGGGGTGAGCAGTTCTTC; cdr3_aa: CASSPPRGEQFF
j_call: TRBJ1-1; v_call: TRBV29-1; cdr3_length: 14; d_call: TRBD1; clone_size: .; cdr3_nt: TGCAGCGTTGGTGACAGGGGGAGGGGCACTGAAGCTTTCTTT; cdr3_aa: CSVGDRGRGTEAFF
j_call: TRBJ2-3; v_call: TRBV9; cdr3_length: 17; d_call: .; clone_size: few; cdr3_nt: TGTGCCAGCAGCCGAACGGGCGGTGTTATGTCCGGGCATACGCAGTATTTT; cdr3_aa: CASSRTGGVMSGHTQYF
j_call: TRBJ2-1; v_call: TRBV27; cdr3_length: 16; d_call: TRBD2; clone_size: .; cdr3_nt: TGTGCCAGCAGCCTGAATCGACTAGCGGGATACAATGAGCAGTTCTTC; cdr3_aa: CASSLNRLAGYNEQFF
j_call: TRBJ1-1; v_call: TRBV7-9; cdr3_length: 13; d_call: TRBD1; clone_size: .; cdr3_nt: TGTGCCAGCAGCTTATGGGGACAGGAGGAAGCTTTCTTT; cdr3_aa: CASSLWGQEEAFF
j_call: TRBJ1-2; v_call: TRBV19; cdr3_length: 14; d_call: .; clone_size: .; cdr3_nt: TGTGCCAGTAGTGCACAGGGCCCTAACTATGGCTACACCTTC; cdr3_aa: CASSAQGPNYGYTF
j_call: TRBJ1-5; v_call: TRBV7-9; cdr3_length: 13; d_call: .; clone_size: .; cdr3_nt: TGTGCCAGCAGCCGCGGGGGCGGTCAGCCCCAGCATTTT; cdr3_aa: CASSRGGGQPQHF
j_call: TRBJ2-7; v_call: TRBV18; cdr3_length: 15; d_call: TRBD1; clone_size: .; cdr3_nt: TGTGCCAGCTCACAACCGGGACAGGGAGCCTACGAGCAGTACTTC; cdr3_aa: CASSQPGQGAYEQYF
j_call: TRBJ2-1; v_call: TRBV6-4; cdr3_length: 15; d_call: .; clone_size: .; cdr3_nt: TGTGCCAGCAGCGCCAGACTAGACGGAGTCAATGAGCAGTTCTTC; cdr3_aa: CASSARLDGVNEQFF
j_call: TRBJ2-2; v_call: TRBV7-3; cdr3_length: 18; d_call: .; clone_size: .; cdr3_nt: TGTGCCAGCAGCTTATATGGGACTTCAGGGGGTAACACCGGGGAGCTGTTTTTT; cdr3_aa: CASSLYGTSGGNTGELFF